This T cell receptor beta chain was sequenced in a study of cytomegalovirus exposure and HLA in healthy donors. Study in general: It was reported in a later analysis that the 100 to 150 validation repertoires used the same platform as the approximately 620 first-cohort repertoires. Study conclusions and caveats: While the bulk of TCR sequences proved rare, some public TCRs turned up in many donors. Using the classifier, cytomegalovirus status was reportedly diagnosed with high specificity and sensitivity.

Here immunoSEQ multiplex PCR was the method, and the copy in TCRdb shows in-frame clones only, minus some. This table has 120,000 or so clones, more than 85% appearing once. Note on this clone: Its antigen remains unknown.

The study drew the donors from its roughly 120-subject validation cohort, separate from the approximately 690-subject first cohort. Germline V gives CDR1 SNHLY, CDR2 FYNNEI. The V and J ends lost 6 bases and 8 bases, in that order; junction bases with no gene match: 8. This CDR3 is built from 14 residues. This clonotype originated in a man between 18 and 29 years old in good health and CMV-seropositive. This chain links TRBV2 with TRBJ2-1; 9 bases align to TRBD2. The sample was PBMCs. CDR3 region: CASRSDVAGDEQFF. CDR3 nucleotide sequence: TGTGCCAGCAGATCGGATGTAGCGGGGGATGAGCAGTTCTTC.